This TCR beta chain was documented in a study of T cell responses to AZD1222 COVID-19 vaccine. The CDR3 has 15 amino acids. V gave up 5 bases and J gave up 4 bases, with 15 bases separating them. Germline V gene sequence: CDR1 MNHEY, CDR2 SVGAGI. Study findings and constraints: Nearly half of spike-specific TCRs reportedly target unmutated variant regions. Receipt of two AZD1222 doses was followed by a rise in Spike-specific TCR breadth and depth. Clonal diversity may have been underestimated in mostly white British donors. Vaccine-associated CD4 TCRs ranged over spike, dominating at 160-218 and 743-854.

Libraries were prepared by immunoSEQ multiplex PCR; TCRdb keeps only in-frame clonotypes and omits some of them. The data contain about 150,000 clones, over 75% of them singletons. To note about this clone: Its specificity is not known.

The TCR comes from an adult who received the MenACWY meningococcal vaccine as a control. The sequences come from peripheral blood, collected 28 days after the second dose of the MenACWY control vaccine. J is TRBJ1-5 and V is TRBV6-5; D possibly corresponds to TRBD1 (6 bases). The CDR3 bases are TGTGCCAGCAGTAAACTACCGGGGGCAAATCAGCCCCAGCATTTT. This sequence encodes CASSKLPGANQPQHF.